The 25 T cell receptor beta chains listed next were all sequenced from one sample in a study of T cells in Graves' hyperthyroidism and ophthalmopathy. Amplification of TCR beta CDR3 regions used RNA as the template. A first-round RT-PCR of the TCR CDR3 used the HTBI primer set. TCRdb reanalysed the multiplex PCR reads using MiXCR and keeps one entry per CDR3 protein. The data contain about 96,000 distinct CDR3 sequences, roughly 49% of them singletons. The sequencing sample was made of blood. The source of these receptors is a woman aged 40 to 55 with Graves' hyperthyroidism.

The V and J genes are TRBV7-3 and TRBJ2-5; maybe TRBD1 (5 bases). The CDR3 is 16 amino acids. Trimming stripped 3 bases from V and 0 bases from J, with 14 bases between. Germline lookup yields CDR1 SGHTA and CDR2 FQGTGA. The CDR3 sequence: CASSLDTNGNQETQYF. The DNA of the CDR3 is TGTGCCAGCAGCTTGGACACAAATGGAAACCAAGAGACCCAGTACTTC.

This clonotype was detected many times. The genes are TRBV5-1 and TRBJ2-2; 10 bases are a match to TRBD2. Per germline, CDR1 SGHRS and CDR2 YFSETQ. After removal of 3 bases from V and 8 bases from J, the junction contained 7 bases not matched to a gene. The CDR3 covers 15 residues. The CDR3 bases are TGCGCCAGCAGCTGGTGGACTAGCGGCTCTGGGGAGCTGTTTTTT. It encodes CASSWWTSGSGELFF.

The CDR3 here is CSARDLWINTGELFF. CDR3 bases: TGCAGTGCTAGAGATTTGTGGATTAACACCGGGGAGCTGTTTTTT. The chain employs TRBV20-1 and TRBJ2-2; D uncertain. This CDR3 is 15 amino acids long. The V gene lost 0 bases and the J gene lost 2 bases, with 10 bases spanning the gap. The germline CDR1 and CDR2 sequences are DFQATT and SNEGSKA (reference sequence).

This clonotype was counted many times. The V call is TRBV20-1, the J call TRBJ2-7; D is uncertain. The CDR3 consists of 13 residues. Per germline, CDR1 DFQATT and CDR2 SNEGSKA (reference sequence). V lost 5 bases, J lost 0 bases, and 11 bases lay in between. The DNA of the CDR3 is TGCAGTGCTTTGGCGGAAAACTCCTACGAGCAGTACTTC. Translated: CSALAENSYEQYF.

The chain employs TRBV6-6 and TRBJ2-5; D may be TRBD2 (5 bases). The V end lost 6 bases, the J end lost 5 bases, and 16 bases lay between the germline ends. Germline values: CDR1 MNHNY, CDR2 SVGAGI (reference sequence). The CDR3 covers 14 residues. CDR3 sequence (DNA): TGTGCCAGCAGCCCCACTCTGGGCGGGGAGACCCAGTACTTC. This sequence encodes CASSPTLGGETQYF.

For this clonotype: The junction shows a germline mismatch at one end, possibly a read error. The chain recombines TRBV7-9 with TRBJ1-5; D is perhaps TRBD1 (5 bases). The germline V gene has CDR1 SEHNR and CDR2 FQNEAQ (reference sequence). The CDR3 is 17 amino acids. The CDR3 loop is CASSRLAGGDYEQPQHF. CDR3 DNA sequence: TGCGCCAGCAGCCGACTAGCGGGTGGGGACTACGAGCAGCCCCAGCATTTT.

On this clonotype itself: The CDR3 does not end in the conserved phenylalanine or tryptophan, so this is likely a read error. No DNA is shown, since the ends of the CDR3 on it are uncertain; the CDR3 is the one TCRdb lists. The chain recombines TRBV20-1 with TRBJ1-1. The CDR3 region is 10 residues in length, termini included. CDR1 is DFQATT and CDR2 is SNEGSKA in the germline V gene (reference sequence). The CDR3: CSARRTEASL.

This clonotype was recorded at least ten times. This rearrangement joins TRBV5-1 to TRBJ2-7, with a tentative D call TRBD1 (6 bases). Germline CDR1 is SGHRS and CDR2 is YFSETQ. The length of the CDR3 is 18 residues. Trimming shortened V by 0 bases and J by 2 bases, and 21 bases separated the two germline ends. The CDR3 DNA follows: TGCGCCAGCAGCTTGGGGCCTCCGGAACGGGACACTCCCTACGAGCAGTACTTC. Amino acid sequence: CASSLGPPERDTPYEQYF.

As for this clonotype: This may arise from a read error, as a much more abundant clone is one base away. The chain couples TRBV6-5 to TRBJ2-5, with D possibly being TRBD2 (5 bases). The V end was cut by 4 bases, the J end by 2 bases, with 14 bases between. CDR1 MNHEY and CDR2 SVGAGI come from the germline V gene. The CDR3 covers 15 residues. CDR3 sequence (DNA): TGTGCCAGCAGTTTAGGACCAGCGGTTCAAGAGACCCAGTACTTC. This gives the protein CASSLGPAVQETQYF.

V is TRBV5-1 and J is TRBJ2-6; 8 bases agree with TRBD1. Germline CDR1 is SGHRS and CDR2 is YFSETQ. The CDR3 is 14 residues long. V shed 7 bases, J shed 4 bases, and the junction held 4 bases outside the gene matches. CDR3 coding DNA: TGCGCCAGCGGACGGGACAGGGGGGCCAACGTCCTGACTTTC. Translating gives CASGRDRGANVLTF.

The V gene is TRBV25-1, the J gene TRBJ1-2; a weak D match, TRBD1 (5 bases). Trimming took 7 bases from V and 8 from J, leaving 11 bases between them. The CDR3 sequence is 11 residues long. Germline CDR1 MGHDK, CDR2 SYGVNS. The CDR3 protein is CASKDRTGYTF. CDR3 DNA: TGTGCCAGCAAAGACAGAACGGGCTACACCTTC.

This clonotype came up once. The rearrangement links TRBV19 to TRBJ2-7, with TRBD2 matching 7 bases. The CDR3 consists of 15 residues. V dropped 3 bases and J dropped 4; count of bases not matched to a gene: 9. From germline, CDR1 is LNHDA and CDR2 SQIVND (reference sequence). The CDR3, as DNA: TGTGCCAGTAGTATGATGGCGGGAGCGTCGTACGAGCAGTACTTC. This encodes CASSMMAGASYEQYF.

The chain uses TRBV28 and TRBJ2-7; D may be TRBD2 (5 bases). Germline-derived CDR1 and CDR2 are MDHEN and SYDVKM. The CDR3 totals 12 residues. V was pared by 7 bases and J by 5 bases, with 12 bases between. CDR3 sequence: CASTVEGHEQYF. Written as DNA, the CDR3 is TGTGCCAGCACCGTTGAGGGCCACGAGCAGTACTTC.

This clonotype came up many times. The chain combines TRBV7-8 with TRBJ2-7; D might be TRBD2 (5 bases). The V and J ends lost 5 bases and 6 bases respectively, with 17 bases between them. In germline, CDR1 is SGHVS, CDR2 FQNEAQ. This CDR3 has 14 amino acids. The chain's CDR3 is CASSPGMGSAEQYF. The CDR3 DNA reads TGTGCCAGCAGCCCCGGGATGGGGTCCGCCGAGCAGTACTTC.

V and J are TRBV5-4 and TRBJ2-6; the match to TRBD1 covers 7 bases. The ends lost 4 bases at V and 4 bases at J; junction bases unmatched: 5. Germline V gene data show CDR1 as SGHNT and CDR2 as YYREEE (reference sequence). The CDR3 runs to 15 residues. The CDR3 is CASSTTGSGANVLTF. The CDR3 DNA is TGTGCCAGCAGCACGACAGGGTCAGGGGCCAACGTCCTGACTTTC.

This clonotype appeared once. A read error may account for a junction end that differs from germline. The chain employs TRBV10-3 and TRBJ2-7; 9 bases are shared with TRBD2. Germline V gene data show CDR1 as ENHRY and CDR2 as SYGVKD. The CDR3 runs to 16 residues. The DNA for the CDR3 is TGTGCCATCAGTGAACCCGGGAGTAGCGGGAGTAACGAGCCGTACTTC. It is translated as CAISEPGSSGSNEPYF.

The CDR3 DNA reads as TGCGCCAGCAGCAAACTGGGGGGAGAATCACCCCTCCACTTT. It specifies CASSKLGGESPLHF. The chain couples TRBV5-1 to TRBJ1-6, with D possibly matching TRBD1 (5 bases). In germline, CDR1 is SGHRS, CDR2 YFSETQ. This CDR3 contains 14 residues. V lost 4 bases and J lost 10, with 15 bases in between.

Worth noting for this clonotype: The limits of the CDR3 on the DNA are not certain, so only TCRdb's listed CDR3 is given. CDR3 amino acids: CSVGGTGEGYTFGSGTGELFF. The V gene is TRBV29-1, the J gene TRBJ2-2; the table names TRBD1, a call not compared with the DNA. Inclusive of both ends, the CDR3 amounts to 21 amino acids. CDR1 is SQVTM and CDR2 is ANQGSEA in the germline V gene.

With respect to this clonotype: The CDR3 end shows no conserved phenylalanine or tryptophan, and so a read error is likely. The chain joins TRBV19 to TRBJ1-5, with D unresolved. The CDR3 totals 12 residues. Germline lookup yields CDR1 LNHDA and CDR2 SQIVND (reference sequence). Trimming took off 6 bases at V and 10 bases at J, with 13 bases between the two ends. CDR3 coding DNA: TGTGCCAGTAGCACCAGTCCCTTACCCCAGCATCTT. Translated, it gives CASSTSPLPQHL.

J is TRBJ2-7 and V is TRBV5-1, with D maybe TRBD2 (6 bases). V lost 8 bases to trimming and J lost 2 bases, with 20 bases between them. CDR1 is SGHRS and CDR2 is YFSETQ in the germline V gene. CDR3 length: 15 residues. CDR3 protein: CASFQGRRDPYEQYF. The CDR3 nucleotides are TGCGCCAGTTTCCAGGGACGGCGGGACCCCTACGAGCAGTACTTC. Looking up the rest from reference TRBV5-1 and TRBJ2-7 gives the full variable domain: KAGVTQTPRYLIKTRGQQVTLSCSPISGHRSVSWYQQTPGQGLQFLFEYFSETQRNKGNFPGRFSGRQFSNSRSEMNVSTLELGDSALYLCASFQGRRDPYEQYFGPGTRLTVT.

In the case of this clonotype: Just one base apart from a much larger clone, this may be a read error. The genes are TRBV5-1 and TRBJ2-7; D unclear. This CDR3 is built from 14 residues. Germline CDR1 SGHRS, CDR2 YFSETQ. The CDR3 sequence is CASSLALLGYEQYF. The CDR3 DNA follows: TGTGCCAGCAGCTTGGCATTGTTGGGCTACGAGCAGTACTTC. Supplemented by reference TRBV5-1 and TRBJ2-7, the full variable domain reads KAGVTQTPRYLIKTRGQQVTLSCSPISGHRSVSWYQQTPGQGLQFLFEYFSETQRNKGNFPGRFSGRQFSNSRSEMNVSTLELGDSALYLCASSLALLGYEQYFGPGTRLTVT.

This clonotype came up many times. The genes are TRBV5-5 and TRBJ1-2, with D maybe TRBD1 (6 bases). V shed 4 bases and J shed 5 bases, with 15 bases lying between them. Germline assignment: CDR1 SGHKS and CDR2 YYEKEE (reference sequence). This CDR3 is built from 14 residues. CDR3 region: CASSPDSGGYGYTF. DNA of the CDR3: TGTGCCAGCAGCCCGGACAGCGGAGGGTATGGCTACACCTTC.

The CDR3: CASSPGTDTGELFF. The CDR3 DNA follows: TGTGCCAGCAGCCCCGGGACAGACACCGGGGAGCTGTTTTTT. The rearrangement joins TRBV7-9 to TRBJ2-2; 7 bases agree with TRBD1. The ends lost 5 bases at V and 3 bases at J; junction bases unmatched: 3. Germline V gives CDR1 SEHNR, CDR2 FQNEAQ (reference sequence). The CDR3 is made up of 14 amino acids.

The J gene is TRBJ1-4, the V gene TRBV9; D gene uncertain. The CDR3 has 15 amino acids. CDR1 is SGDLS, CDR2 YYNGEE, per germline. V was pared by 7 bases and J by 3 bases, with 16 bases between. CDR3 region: CASSPRSASNEKLFF. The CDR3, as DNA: TGTGCCAGCTCACCACGGTCAGCTTCTAATGAAAAACTGTTTTTT.

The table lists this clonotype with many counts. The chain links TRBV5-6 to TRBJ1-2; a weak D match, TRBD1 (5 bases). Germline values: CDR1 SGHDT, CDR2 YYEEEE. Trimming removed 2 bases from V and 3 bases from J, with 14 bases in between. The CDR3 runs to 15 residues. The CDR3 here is CASSLGDSLHYGYTF. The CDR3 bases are TGTGCCAGCAGCTTAGGAGACAGTCTACACTATGGCTACACCTTC.